The 30 T cell receptor beta chains reported below all come from one sample, sequenced in a study of cytomegalovirus exposure and HLA in healthy donors (dated by TCRdb to 2016 to 2017). The library was built by means of the immunoSEQ multiplex PCR assay. For the multiplex PCR, a mixture combining 60 forward primers for TCR Vbeta segments and 13 reverse primers for TCR Jbeta segments was used. Sourced from immuneACCESS, this table was stored by TCRdb with only in-frame sequences that have V and J called. A share of the clones is absent; for the studies checked, an unresolved V gene accounts for under half, and the remainder has no known explanation. The sample table on file contains tens of thousands of clones. The ten largest account for 2.5% to 3% of the sample. Sequenced sample: PBMCs. The receptors come from a middle-aged man in good health and CMV-seronegative.

The J gene is TRBJ2-5, the V gene TRBV2, with a weak D call TRBD2 (5 bases). The CDR3 is made up of 17 amino acids. Trimming stripped 7 bases from V and 2 bases from J, with 23 bases between. Germline V gene data show CDR1 as SNHLY and CDR2 as FYNNEI. CDR3 bases: TGTGCCAGCACTCTAGCCCCACGGGTGGGCGTACAAGAGACCCAGTACTTC. Translation gives CASTLAPRVGVQETQYF.

The chain links TRBV4-1 to TRBJ2-5; 12 bases match TRBD2. V lost 0 bases to trimming and J lost 5 bases; unmatched junction nucleotides: 10. Germline loops: CDR1 MGHRA, CDR2 YSYEKL. CDR3 length equals 18 residues. As DNA, the CDR3 is TGCGCCAGCAGCCAAGATGCGACTAGCGGGGGCTCCAGGGAGACCCAGTACTTC. Its protein is CASSQDATSGGSRETQYF.

J is TRBJ1-2 and V is TRBV2; D unclear. Germline values: CDR1 SNHLY, CDR2 FYNNEI. The CDR3 sequence is 13 residues long. V lost 1 base, J lost 4 bases, and 7 bases lay in between. CDR3 protein: CASSEVAVYGYTF. CDR3 in DNA: TGTGCCAGCAGTGAAGTAGCGGTCTATGGCTACACCTTC.

The J gene is TRBJ2-3, the V gene TRBV6-4; 10 bases match TRBD2. This CDR3 spans 16 amino acids. Germline lookup yields CDR1 MRHNA and CDR2 SNTAGT. The V segment lost 0 bases and the J segment 0 bases; nucleotides outside the gene matches: 0. CDR3 bases: TGTGCCAGCAGTGACTCAGCGGGGGGGAGCACAGATACGCAGTATTTT. Amino acids: CASSDSAGGSTDTQYF.

The V and J genes are TRBV10-3 and TRBJ2-3; 9 positions match TRBD2. V lost 0 bases, J lost 0 bases, and 4 bases stayed unmatched. The germline V gene has CDR1 ENHRY and CDR2 SYGVKD. The length of the CDR3 is 17 residues. CDR3 region: CAISESPSGVSTDTQYF. Written as DNA, the CDR3 is TGTGCCATCAGTGAGTCCCCTAGCGGGGTTAGCACAGATACGCAGTATTTT.

The V call is TRBV20-1, the J call TRBJ1-1; 8 positions match TRBD1. The V gene's germline CDR1 is DFQATT and CDR2 SNEGSKA (reference sequence). The CDR3 length is 10 residues. J gave up 11 bases and V 1 base, and 0 bases lay outside the gene matches. The DNA of the CDR3 is TGCAGTGCTAGAGGACAGGGGGCTTTCTTT. As protein: CSARGQGAFF.

V gene TRBV10-3 combines with J gene TRBJ1-2; 7 positions match TRBD1. Per the germline V gene, CDR1 is ENHRY and CDR2 is SYGVKD. Trimming took 3 bases from V and 0 from J; bases not matched to a gene: 1. This CDR3 contains 14 residues. The CDR3 loop reads CAISDGTANYGYTF. In DNA, the CDR3 is TGTGCCATCAGTGACGGGACAGCTAACTATGGCTACACCTTC.

The CDR3, as DNA: TGTGCCAGCAGCTCCGGGACAGGGGTGGGGGACTACGAGCAGTACTTC. It is translated as CASSSGTGVGDYEQYF. V gene TRBV9 combines with J gene TRBJ2-7, with 10 bases that match TRBD1. The CDR3 covers 16 residues. Trimming cost V 4 bases and J 3 bases; bases outside gene matches: 10. Germline values: CDR1 SGDLS, CDR2 YYNGEE. Combining the CDR3 with reference TRBV9 and TRBJ2-7 gives the whole variable domain DSGVTQTPKHLITATGQRVTLRCSPRSGDLSVYWYQQSLDQGLQFLIQYYNGEERAKGNILERFSAQQFPDLHSELNLSSLELGDSALYFCASSSGTGVGDYEQYFGPGTRLTVT.

About this clone itself: Sequence at one end of the junction differs from germline and may be a read error. This chain uses TRBV11-2 with TRBJ2-7, with D maybe TRBD2 (5 bases). The germline V gene encodes CDR1 SGHAT and CDR2 FQNNGV. CDR3 size: 15 residues. The chain's CDR3 is CASSLEGYYSYEQYF. CDR3 in DNA: TGTGCCAGCAGCCTAGAGGGCTATTACTCCTACGAGCAGTACTTC.

V usage is TRBV28 and J usage is TRBJ1-1; a possible D gene is TRBD1 (5 bases). Germline CDR1 MDHEN, CDR2 SYDVKM. The CDR3 has 14 amino acids. Trimming removed 5 bases from V and 5 bases from J, with 15 bases in between. CDR3 DNA sequence: TGTGCCAGCAGTCAGGTTTTCGGGGGGACTGAAGCTTTCTTT. It encodes CASSQVFGGTEAFF.

The V gene is TRBV30, the J gene TRBJ1-2, with D uncertain. Germline V gene sequence: CDR1 GTSNPN, CDR2 SVGIG (reference sequence). V lost 2 bases and J 5 bases, leaving 12 bases between the germline ends. This CDR3 is 13 amino acids long. The CDR3 DNA reads as TGTGCCTGGAGTATCTCGCGGGAGTATGGCTACACCTTC. Protein product: CAWSISREYGYTF.

The chain carries TRBV9 and TRBJ1-5; D may be TRBD1 (5 bases). Trimming removed 0 bases at V and 4 bases at J, with 11 bases between. This CDR3 has 15 residues. In germline, CDR1 is SGDLS, CDR2 YYNGEE. The CDR3 loop is CASSVEEGPNQPQHF. As DNA, the CDR3 is TGTGCCAGCAGCGTAGAGGAGGGGCCGAATCAGCCCCAGCATTTT.

The chain has TRBV18 and TRBJ2-3, with TRBD2 identical over 13 bases. CDR3 length: 15 residues. Germline V gene lookup returns CDR1 KGHSH and CDR2 LQKENI. The junction had 4 bases not matched to a gene; V was cut back by 2 bases and J by 8 bases. The CDR3 bases are TGTGCCAGCTCACCAACTAGCGGGGGGGCAGGTACGCAGTATTTT. Translated: CASSPTSGGAGTQYF.

This chain joins TRBV9 and TRBJ2-4, with 9 bases aligning to TRBD1. The germline V gene encodes CDR1 SGDLS and CDR2 YYNGEE. V lost 0 bases to trimming and J lost 7 bases; unmatched junction nucleotides: 5. CDR3 length equals 15 residues. DNA for the CDR3: TGTGCCAGCAGCGTAGCTGGCGACAGGGGGAACATTCAGTACTTC. Translation: CASSVAGDRGNIQYF.

The rearrangement links TRBV5-8 to TRBJ1-2; a weak D match, TRBD1 (6 bases). The ends were cut back, 2 bases at V and 7 bases at J, with 9 bases in the middle. Germline CDR1 reads SGHTS; CDR2 reads YDEGEE. CDR3 size: 12 residues. CDR3: CASSLQGSGYTF. The CDR3 nucleotides are TGTGCCAGCAGCTTACAGGGTTCTGGCTACACCTTC.

The rearrangement links TRBV29-1 to TRBJ2-5, with TRBD1 as a possible D gene (5 bases). V was cut by 7 bases and J by 1 base, with 13 bases left in between. CDR3 length equals 13 residues. The V gene's germline CDR1 is SQVTM and CDR2 ANQGSEA. The CDR3 protein is CSAERQTQETQYF. DNA for the CDR3: TGCAGCGCCGAGCGACAGACCCAAGAGACCCAGTACTTC.

The CDR3 region is CASSPGQGNYGYTF. The CDR3 coding sequence is TGTGCCAGCAGCCCGGGACAGGGCAACTATGGCTACACCTTC. The V call is TRBV2, the J call TRBJ1-2, with TRBD1 identical over 9 bases. Germline loops: CDR1 SNHLY, CDR2 FYNNEI. The V segment lost 6 bases and the J segment 2 bases; nucleotides outside the gene matches: 4. This CDR3 is built from 14 residues.

The V gene is TRBV23-1, the J gene TRBJ1-3; 7 bases agree with TRBD1. TRBV23-1 is sorted into the ORF group, with uncertain function. This CDR3 is built from 15 residues. V was pared by 0 bases and J by 4 bases, with 3 bases of the junction left unmatched. The CDR3 bases are TGCGCCAGCAGTCAATCCCGGACAGGAGGAAACACCATATATTTT. It yields the protein CASSQSRTGGNTIYF.

This chain joins TRBV10-3 and TRBJ1-5; tentative D call: TRBD1 (6 bases). The germline V gene has CDR1 ENHRY and CDR2 SYGVKD. V lost 3 bases and J lost 2, with 11 bases in between. CDR3 size: 15 residues. CDR3 in DNA: TGTGCCATCAGTGAAATGGGGGCCCGCAATCAGCCCCAGCATTTT. It translates to CAISEMGARNQPQHF.

The chain employs TRBV28 and TRBJ2-7, with 7 bases that match TRBD1. The V gene's germline CDR1 is MDHEN and CDR2 SYDVKM. V dropped 5 bases and J dropped 3; count of bases not matched to a gene: 22. The CDR3 length is 19 residues. The DNA of the CDR3 is TGTGCCAGCAGTACGAAGTTAATGTCATCGGGACAGAGTTACTACGAGCAGTACTTC. Amino acid sequence: CASSTKLMSSGQSYYEQYF.

V usage is TRBV19 and J usage is TRBJ1-5, with 9 bases aligning to TRBD1. The V gene end was trimmed by 9 bases and the J gene end by 5 bases; junction bases not matched to a gene: 8. Germline V gives CDR1 LNHDA, CDR2 SQIVND (reference sequence). There are 14 residues in the CDR3. The CDR3 sequence: CARGPTGGDQPQHF. CDR3 in DNA: TGTGCCAGGGGCCCTACAGGGGGCGATCAGCCCCAGCATTTT.

With respect to this clone: The junction differs from germline at one of its ends, possibly a read error. The J gene is TRBJ1-2, the V gene TRBV4-1; no clear D. Germline V gives CDR1 MGHRA, CDR2 YSYEKL. The CDR3 extends over 14 amino acids. The DNA of the CDR3 is TGCGCCAGCAGCCAAGAAGAGATTAACTATGGCCACACCTTC. This translates into CASSQEEINYGHTF.

The chain couples TRBV14 to TRBJ2-7, with 7 nucleotides matching TRBD1. The length of the CDR3 is 15 residues. Germline CDR1 SGHDN, CDR2 FVKESK. The junction had 5 bases not matched to a gene; V was cut back by 0 bases and J by 3 bases. The CDR3 coding sequence is TGTGCCAGCAGCCAAGATGGTAGGGGGCACTACGAGCAGTACTTC. Protein sequence: CASSQDGRGHYEQYF.

V is TRBV28 and J is TRBJ1-5, with D possibly being TRBD1 (5 bases). CDR3 size: 14 residues. V was pared by 2 bases and J by 9 bases, with 14 bases between. In germline, CDR1 is MDHEN, CDR2 SYDVKM. CDR3 bases: TGTGCCAGCAGTTTAAGGGGCCCCGGTTTGCCCCAGCATTTT. It specifies CASSLRGPGLPQHF.

The chain is built from TRBV6-6 and TRBJ1-2; tentatively, D is TRBD1 (6 bases). The germline V gene encodes CDR1 MNHNY and CDR2 SVGAGI (reference sequence). The CDR3 loop spans 14 amino acids. Between the trimmed V and J ends, which lost 0 bases and 4 bases, there was a span of 9 bases. The CDR3 reads CASSYSRGTYGYTF. The DNA of the CDR3 is TGTGCCAGCAGTTACTCGAGGGGGACCTATGGCTACACCTTC.

The chain employs TRBV6-5 and TRBJ1-5; TRBD1 agrees at 9 bases. Trimming removed 6 bases from V and 4 bases from J; junction bases left unmatched: 4. CDR3 length: 14 amino acids. CDR1 and CDR2 from the germline V gene are MNHEY and SVGAGI. CDR3 sequence (DNA): TGTGCCAGCAGAACAGGGGGCCGGAATCAGCCCCAGCATTTT. Its protein product is CASRTGGRNQPQHF.

This rearrangement joins TRBV30 to TRBJ1-1; TRBD1 is a possible D gene (5 bases). Looked up from germline, CDR1 is GTSNPN and CDR2 is SVGIG (reference sequence). V lost 0 bases, J lost 10 bases, and 15 bases lay in between. The CDR3 loop spans 13 amino acids. CDR3 in amino acids: CAWSVVMQGAAFF. For the CDR3, the DNA is TGTGCCTGGAGTGTAGTTATGCAGGGTGCAGCTTTCTTT.

The chain recombines TRBV14 with TRBJ1-1; D may be TRBD1 (5 bases). The CDR3 has 15 residues. The V end was cut by 0 bases, the J end by 5 bases, with 13 bases between. The germline gives CDR1 SGHDN, CDR2 FVKESK. The CDR3 DNA reads TGTGCCAGCAGCCAAGACACGGGGGTAAGGACTGAAGCTTTCTTT. It specifies CASSQDTGVRTEAFF.

The rearrangement links TRBV11-2 to TRBJ2-2; D is perhaps TRBD2 (6 bases). V lost 1 base, J lost 5 bases, and 8 bases lay in between. The germline V gene has CDR1 SGHAT and CDR2 FQNNGV. The CDR3 is 14 amino acids. CDR3 amino acids: CASSLALATGELFF. For the CDR3, the DNA is TGTGCCAGCAGCTTAGCACTAGCTACCGGGGAGCTGTTTTTT.

The chain couples TRBV4-1 to TRBJ2-3; 7 bases fit TRBD2. Germline CDR1 reads MGHRA; CDR2 reads YSYEKL. V dropped 4 bases and J dropped 2; count of bases not matched to a gene: 9. This CDR3 has 16 residues. CDR3 sequence (DNA): TGCGCCAGCAGCCCTCTCGAAAGCGGGGTCACAGATACGCAGTATTTT. Translated: CASSPLESGVTDTQYF.